The 24 T cell receptor beta chains in this list originate from one sample, sequenced in a study of T-cell memory formation after mild COVID-19. One entry per CDR3 protein, called by TCRdb with MiXCR from the 5' RACE reads. The data hold 140,000 or so distinct CDR3 sequences, with 11% to 15% observed a single time. Sequenced: PBMCs or a T cell subset sorted from them (not recorded which). The receptors were gathered from an adult woman who had mild COVID-19 (a few samples of this study predate the infection). Cell type and time point are not known.

The gene calls are TRBV12-3 or TRBV12-4 and TRBJ1-4; D remains ambiguous. Trimming shortened V by 5 bases and J by 0 bases, and 7 bases separated the two germline ends. The CDR3 totals 14 residues. The CDR3 DNA reads TGTGCCAGCAGTGACGGTGCAACTAATGAAAAACTGTTTTTT. Translation: CASSDGATNEKLFF.

This clonotype was counted a few times. The rearrangement links TRBV11-1 to TRBJ2-1; D remains ambiguous. The CDR3 is 13 amino acids. Germline V lookup: CDR1 SGHAT, CDR2 FQDESV (reference sequence). The V end was cut by 7 bases, the J end by 6 bases, with 13 bases between. The CDR3 DNA follows: TGTGCCAGCAACCCTCGCTCGAGCAATGAGCAGTTCTTC. Translation: CASNPRSSNEQFF.

The rearrangement joins TRBV27 to TRBJ1-1; the D is unclear. CDR3 length equals 18 residues. Between the trimmed V and J ends, which lost 4 bases and 0 bases, there was a span of 21 bases. Germline loops: CDR1 MNHEY, CDR2 SMNVEV (reference sequence). The CDR3 sequence is CASSSTLGSLVMNTEAFF. The CDR3 bases are TGTGCCAGCAGTTCGACATTGGGATCGTTGGTTATGAACACTGAAGCTTTCTTT.

This clonotype occurred a few times. CDR3 in amino acids: CASSQPRDRQETQYF. The CDR3 nucleotides read TGTGCCAGTAGCCAACCCCGGGACAGACAAGAGACCCAGTACTTC. This chain joins TRBV19 and TRBJ2-5; 7 nucleotides match TRBD1. Trimming cost V 6 bases and J 2 bases; bases outside gene matches: 9. Germline V gene data show CDR1 as LNHDA and CDR2 as SQIVND (reference sequence). The CDR3 runs to 15 residues.

This clonotype has more than one count but fewer than ten. The CDR3 nucleotides read TGTGCCAGCAGTATATCGACTAGCGGCGGCTCCTTTTACGAGCAGTACTTC. It is translated as CASSISTSGGSFYEQYF. The chain joins TRBV12-3 or TRBV12-4 to TRBJ2-7, with TRBD2 matching 9 bases. V shed 5 bases and J 4 bases; nucleotides not matched to a gene: 15. The CDR3 loop spans 17 amino acids.

Only a few counts were recorded for this clonotype. The chain has TRBV7-2 and TRBJ2-2, with no clear D. Per germline, CDR1 SGHTA and CDR2 FQGNSA. There are 14 residues in the CDR3. V lost 4 bases, J lost 7 bases, and 13 bases lay in between. The CDR3 spells CASSSQDRGGELFF. The DNA for the CDR3 is TGTGCCAGCAGCTCCCAGGACCGTGGCGGGGAGCTGTTTTTT.

This clonotype showed up many times. This sequence joins TRBV7-6 and TRBJ2-7, with 9 bases fitting TRBD1. J gave up 4 bases and V 4 bases, and 8 bases lay outside the gene matches. The V gene's germline CDR1 is SGHVS and CDR2 FNYEAQ. The CDR3 runs 15 residues. The CDR3 sequence: CASSSPGTGLYEQYF. In nucleotides, the CDR3 is TGTGCCAGCAGCTCACCCGGGACAGGGTTGTACGAGCAGTACTTC.

The chain employs TRBV4-3 and TRBJ1-2; 8 nucleotides match TRBD1. The ends lost 3 bases at V and 3 bases at J; junction bases unmatched: 3. This CDR3 comprises 14 residues. In germline, CDR1 is LGHNA, CDR2 YSLEER. CDR3 DNA: TGCGCCAGCAGCCACCTGACAGGGGACTATGGCTACACCTTC. Translated, it gives CASSHLTGDYGYTF.

The J gene is TRBJ2-3, the V gene TRBV7-9; 10 positions match TRBD1. This CDR3 spans 16 amino acids. Germline V CDR1 and CDR2: SEHNR, FQNEAQ (reference sequence). With V trimmed by 6 bases and J by 3 bases, 9 bases remained unmatched. This CDR3 is CASSRRQGAWTDTQYF. CDR3 sequence (DNA): TGTGCCAGCAGTCGGAGACAGGGGGCTTGGACAGATACGCAGTATTTT.

Remarks on this clonotype: A much larger clone lies a single base off, so this may be a read error. The gene calls are TRBV12-3 or TRBV12-4 and TRBJ2-7; D might be TRBD1 or TRBD2, each matching 5 bases. V lost 3 bases, J lost 3 bases, and 6 bases lay in between. CDR3 length: 12 amino acids. The CDR3 region is CASSFGGYEQYF. CDR3 nucleotides: TGTGCCAGCAGTTTTGGGGGCTACGAGCAGTACTTC.

This clonotype occurred a few times. J is TRBJ2-1 and V is TRBV4-1, with D possibly matching TRBD2 (6 bases). The germline V and J ends were trimmed by 3 bases and 5 bases, with 17 bases remaining between them. CDR3 size: 16 residues. Germline lookup yields CDR1 MGHRA and CDR2 YSYEKL. The chain's CDR3 is CASSQDPGGVNNEQFF. The CDR3, as DNA: TGCGCCAGCAGCCAGGACCCTGGCGGGGTTAACAATGAGCAGTTCTTC.

The genes are TRBV4-1 and TRBJ1-1, with 11 bases aligning to TRBD1. The CDR3 runs 19 residues. Germline-derived CDR1 and CDR2 are MGHRA and YSYEKL. The ends lost 2 bases at V and 0 bases at J; junction bases unmatched: 11. The CDR3 spells CASSQFRWTGGSLNTEAFF. DNA for the CDR3: TGCGCCAGCAGCCAATTTAGGTGGACAGGGGGCTCCTTGAACACTGAAGCTTTCTTT.

J is TRBJ2-1 and V is TRBV15; possibly TRBD2 for D (5 bases). The length of the CDR3 is 17 residues. Germline lookup yields CDR1 LNHNV and CDR2 YYDKDF (reference sequence). V was shortened by 1 base and J by 4 bases, with 17 bases between the two germline ends. DNA of the CDR3: TGTGCCACCAGCAGAGGTTCCCCCAGCGGACCTTACAATGAGCAGTTCTTC. Translation gives CATSRGSPSGPYNEQFF.

This clonotype appeared a few times. The genes are TRBV24-1 and TRBJ2-2; 7 bases fit TRBD2. The CDR3 runs to 16 residues. From germline, CDR1 is KGHDR and CDR2 SFDVKD. V was pared by 4 bases and J by 4 bases, with 8 bases of the junction left unmatched. The chain's CDR3 is CATSDPVREGTGELFF. In nucleotides, the CDR3 is TGTGCCACCAGTGACCCCGTCAGGGAGGGCACCGGGGAGCTGTTTTTT.

The V gene is TRBV10-2, the J gene TRBJ1-1; TRBD1 is a possible D gene (5 bases). Between the trimmed V and J ends, which lost 10 bases and 1 base, there was a span of 16 bases. The germline gives CDR1 WSHSY, CDR2 SAAADI. This CDR3 contains 14 residues. CDR3 DNA: TGCGCCACCAGGCCAGGAAGGGGGAACACTGAAGCTTTCTTT. Translation gives CATRPGRGNTEAFF.

A few counts support this clonotype. The chain joins TRBV15 to TRBJ2-4, with D possibly being TRBD1 or TRBD2 (5 bases each). V was shortened by 5 bases and J by 0 bases, with 14 bases between the two germline ends. The CDR3 is made up of 16 amino acids. CDR1 LNHNV and CDR2 YYDKDF come from the germline V gene (reference sequence). The CDR3 is CATSPGAALAKNIQYF. Written as DNA, the CDR3 is TGTGCCACCAGCCCCGGGGCAGCTCTAGCCAAAAACATTCAGTACTTC.

This rearrangement joins TRBV4-1 to TRBJ2-3, with no clear D. Germline V gene sequence: CDR1 MGHRA, CDR2 YSYEKL. Trimming pared 0 bases from V and 0 bases from J, leaving 13 bases between. The CDR3 length is 17 residues. CDR3 in DNA: TGCGCCAGCAGCCAAGATAGGACCCCAGAGAGCACAGATACGCAGTATTTT. Amino acid sequence: CASSQDRTPESTDTQYF.

The chain's CDR3 is CAISEYMASENYEQYF. CDR3 DNA sequence: TGTGCCATCAGTGAGTACATGGCTAGCGAGAACTACGAGCAGTACTTC. The rearrangement joins TRBV10-3 to TRBJ2-7; the D gene is possibly TRBD2 (6 bases). The CDR3 has 16 residues. CDR1 ENHRY and CDR2 SYGVKD come from the germline V gene. The germline V and J ends were trimmed by 1 base and 3 bases, with 16 bases remaining between them.

This clonotype was recorded a few times. The V gene is TRBV12-3 or TRBV12-4, the J gene TRBJ2-5, with D maybe TRBD1 (5 bases). V lost 6 bases and J 3 bases, leaving 17 bases between the germline ends. The CDR3 totals 15 residues. CDR3 residues: CASSPEDTLKETQYF. The CDR3, as DNA: TGTGCCAGCAGCCCCGAGGACACACTAAAAGAGACCCAGTACTTC.

The rearrangement links TRBV4-1 to TRBJ1-1; 7 bases agree with TRBD1. V dropped 1 base and J dropped 3; count of bases not matched to a gene: 8. The CDR3 runs 16 residues. The germline CDR1 and CDR2 sequences are MGHRA and YSYEKL. The CDR3: CASSQVSDREYTEAFF. The CDR3 bases are TGCGCCAGCAGCCAAGTGTCCGACAGGGAATACACTGAAGCTTTCTTT.

The chain links TRBV12-3 or TRBV12-4 to TRBJ1-3; D not resolved. This CDR3 is built from 12 residues. Deletions cut 8 bases from V and 2 bases from J, with 7 bases between. The DNA for the CDR3 is TGTGCCAGCCGGGGTCCTGGAAACACCATATATTTT. Translation: CASRGPGNTIYF.

This rearrangement joins TRBV11-3 to TRBJ2-1; D is unresolved. V was clipped by 0 bases and J by 1 base, with 10 bases between them. Per germline, CDR1 SGHNT and CDR2 YENEEA. The CDR3 is 16 residues long. The CDR3 sequence is CASSLEIAGSYNEQFF. The CDR3 nucleotides are TGTGCCAGCAGCTTAGAAATAGCAGGTTCCTACAATGAGCAGTTCTTC.

The chain's CDR3 is CAISARADTGELFF. Written as DNA, the CDR3 is TGTGCCATCAGTGCCAGGGCGGACACCGGGGAGCTGTTTTTT. The J gene is TRBJ2-2, the V gene TRBV10-3, with TRBD1 as a possible D gene (5 bases). Looked up from germline, CDR1 is ENHRY and CDR2 is SYGVKD. The CDR3 is 14 residues long. V was pared by 4 bases and J by 3 bases, with 9 bases between.

The rearrangement uses TRBV6-6 and TRBJ2-7; D is undetermined. Germline values: CDR1 MNHNY, CDR2 SVGAGI (reference sequence). V was trimmed by 6 bases and J by 5 bases, leaving 11 bases between them. CDR3 length: 12 residues. The CDR3 here is CASRPGMNEQYF. The DNA for the CDR3 is TGTGCCAGCAGACCCGGCATGAACGAGCAGTACTTC.